The entry that follows covers one T cell receptor beta chain sequence. This clonotype was seen many times. Its antigen is currently not known. Within one base of it there is no much larger clone, and no base qualities were kept. The germline V gene gives CDR1 as MDHEN and CDR2 as SYDVKM. Including the terminal cysteine and phenylalanine, the CDR3 comprises 15 residues. Kept here is only the CDR3 DNA, which spans 45 bases and is read in frame from base 1. Deletion took 4 bases off V and 2 bases off J, with a span of 15 bases between the germline ends. To prepare the library, 5' RACE was applied. The sample was run on an Illumina HiSeq 2000. A universal primer binding site was added through template switching, and the final cDNA carried a unique molecular identifier so that TCR cDNA molecules could be counted accurately. First-strand cDNA for TCR alpha and beta chains was synthesized from specific primers in the conserved constant-segment region. Each cDNA library was double barcoded, with a SMART-Mk sample barcode plus Illumina barcodes, to control for contamination. TruSeq adapter sequences along with Illumina sample barcodes were introduced in two successive PCR steps. The Illumina HiSeq platform was used with custom primers to sequence TCR alpha and beta cDNA libraries. The source study handled its data this way. MiGEC processed the raw reads to extract unique molecular identifiers, while MiXCR was used to determine the CDR3 positions. Recombination models were inferred per individual with the repgenHMM and IGoR tools using an EM algorithm. Shared clonotypes were analyzed with the tcR package in R, and sharing was normalized by the product of cloneset sizes. To study raw recombination free of thymic and clonal selection effects, out-of-frame nonproductive sequences were analyzed. In TCRdb, the public reads were trimmed at Q25 with fastp and aligned with MiXCR, with productive beta chains retained. Under each unique CDR3 protein, matching rows form one entry showing the most common genes and DNA. TCRdb assigned the V and J calls; the authors' analysis was not used. This sample is represented by about 200,000 distinct CDR3 sequences; around 6.9% of them were singletons. The ten largest clones add up to 1.5% to 2.5% of the sample.

The data were obtained in a study of identical twins (TCRdb year 2016). Notes on the research overall: The study deep-sequenced TCR alpha and beta repertoires from monozygotic twins, unrelated adults of various ages and cord blood to test whether fetal clonotypes persist. Replicate twin experiments were performed at different times using different library preparation protocols to rule out contamination.

Overall study outcomes, separate from this receptor: Compared with coincidental sharing between unrelated individuals, an excess of low generation-probability sequences was observed among out-of-frame TCR alpha sequences shared between twins. Recombination models systematically underestimated out-of-frame TCR alpha sharing in monozygotic twins but agreed with sharing between unrelated individuals. Because the same donors could not be followed over many years, the conclusions relied on cross-sectional statistical analysis. Invariant T cells such as MAIT and iNKT could partly confound zero-insertion analyses, though diverse VJ usage argued against this for most clonotypes. Fewer insertions were carried by abundant cord blood beta clonotypes, a similar but weaker trend appeared in young adult naive repertoires, and no such trend appeared in memory repertoires. In beta out-of-frame sequences, excess twin sharing was weaker, because having fewer shared sequences lowered the signal-to-noise ratio.

Only healthy Caucasian donors were included. Three pairs of female monozygotic twins, all aged roughly 18 to 29 years, made up the twin cohort. Using Miltenyi CD45RO+ enrichment and human naive T-cell isolation kits, memory (CD45RO+) and naive T cells were isolated from PBMC. The sample was also linked to a second study, of yellow fever vaccine responses in identical twins. As the second study states: According to the authors, in identical twins the way T cells responded to vaccination appeared partly convergent and partly personalized. Focusing on identical twins, the study followed the T cell clones that responded to the vaccine, and did so with precision.

Sequenced: memory (CD45RO+) T cells sorted from blood. Interpreted using the paper, the cell subset or site label stands for: CD45RO+ enriched T cells. This TCR was recovered from a woman aged 18-29 years in good health. The chain is encoded by TRBV28 joined to TRBJ2-7; a tentative D call is TRBD2 (6 bases match). Here the CDR3 is given as CASSSIGSGAYEQYF. The bases are TGTGCCAGCAGTTCCATCGGGTCGGGGGCCTACGAGCAGTACTTC.